This TCR beta chain was sequenced during a study of shared clonotypes between healthy human individuals. Study information: The composition of the donors was a couple of women and a few men aged 18 to 49.

Germline V lookup: CDR1 SGHRS, CDR2 YFSETQ. The CDR3 totals 15 residues. Germline trimming cut 0 bases from V and 5 bases from J; bases unmatched to any gene: 6. Naive CD8 cells were CD45RO-negative, positively selected for CCR7, excluding terminally differentiated effector memory CD45RA+ cells. Whole-study findings and limits: Read depth was anticipated to influence clonotype sharing among donors. Researchers sampled only blood; tissue repertoires likely differ.

About this clone: Its antigen is not identified.

Produced via immunoSEQ multiplex PCR; TCRdb's table is partial and in-frame only. This sample has around 560,000 clones; roughly 95% occur once, and the top ten carry approximately 0.12%. Sequencing was performed on naive CD8+ T cells sorted from blood. The chain employs TRBV5-1 and TRBJ2-7, with TRBD2 matching over 9 bases. The receptor's source is a woman aged 30 to 39 in good health. The CDR3 sequence is CASSLGQREVNEQYF. As DNA, the CDR3 is TGCGCCAGCAGCTTGGGCCAGCGGGAGGTCAACGAGCAGTACTTC.